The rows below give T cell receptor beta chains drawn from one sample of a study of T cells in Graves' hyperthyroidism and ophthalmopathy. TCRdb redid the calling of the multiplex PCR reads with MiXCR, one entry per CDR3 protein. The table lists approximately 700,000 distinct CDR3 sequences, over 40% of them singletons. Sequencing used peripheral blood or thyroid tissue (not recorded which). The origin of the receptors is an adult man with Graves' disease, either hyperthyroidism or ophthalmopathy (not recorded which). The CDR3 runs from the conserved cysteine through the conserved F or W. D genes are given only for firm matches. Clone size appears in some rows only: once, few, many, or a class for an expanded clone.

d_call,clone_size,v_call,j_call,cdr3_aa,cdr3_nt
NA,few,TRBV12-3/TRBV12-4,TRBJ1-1,CASSLERGTRARSEAFF,TGTGCCAGCAGCTTGGAGCGCGGCACAAGGGCGAGGTCTGAAGCTTTCTTT
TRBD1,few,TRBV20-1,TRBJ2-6,CSADVDRGGANVLTF,TGCAGCGCAGACGTCGACAGGGGTGGGGCCAACGTCCTGACTTTC
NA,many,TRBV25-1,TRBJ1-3,CASSELEAADLSTGNTIYF,TGTGCCAGCAGTGAATTGGAGGCAGCGGACCTATCCACTGGAAACACCATATATTTT
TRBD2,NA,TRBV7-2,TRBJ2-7,CASSQALAGSYEQYF,TGCGCCAGCAGCCAAGCTCTAGCGGGATCCTACGAGCAGTACTTC
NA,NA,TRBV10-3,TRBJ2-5,CAISVQGSGYQETQYF,TGTGCCATCAGTGTACAGGGAAGTGGGTACCAAGAGACCCAGTACTTC
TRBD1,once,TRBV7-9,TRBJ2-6,CASSFRDRGTGANVLTF,TGTGCCAGCAGCTTCCGGGACAGGGGCACTGGGGCCAACGTCCTGACTTTC
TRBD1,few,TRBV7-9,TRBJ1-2,CASSADRDPYGYTF,TGTGCCAGCAGCGCCGACAGGGACCCCTATGGCTACACCTTC
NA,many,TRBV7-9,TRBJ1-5,CASSPLDSNQPQHF,TGCGCCAGCAGCCCCCTAGATAGCAATCAGCCCCAGCATTTT
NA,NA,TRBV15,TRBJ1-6,CATSSEGVGNSPLHF,TGTGCCACCAGCAGTGAAGGGGTAGGCAATTCACCCCTCCACTTT
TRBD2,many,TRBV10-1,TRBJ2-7,CASIATSGHYEQYF,TGCGCCAGCATAGCGACTAGCGGACACTACGAGCAGTACTTC
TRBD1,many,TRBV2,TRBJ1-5,CASSERGQAGNQPQHF,TGTGCCAGCAGTGAAAGGGGACAGGCTGGCAATCAGCCCCAGCATTTT
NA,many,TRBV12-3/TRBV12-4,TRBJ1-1,CASSSAEGTEAFF,TGTGCCAGCAGTTCGGCGGAGGGCACTGAAGCTTTCTTT
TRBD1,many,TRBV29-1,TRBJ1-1,CSDVTGYNTEAFF,TGCAGCGATGTGACAGGGTACAACACTGAAGCTTTCTTT
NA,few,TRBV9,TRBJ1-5,CASSAGWNQPQHF,TGTGCCAGCAGCGCAGGATGGAATCAGCCCCAGCATTTT
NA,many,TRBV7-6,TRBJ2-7,CASSPMGRAYEQYF,TGTGCCAGCAGCCCGATGGGCCGGGCCTACGAGCAGTACTTC
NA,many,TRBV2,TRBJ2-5,CASSEAPGDQETQYF,TGTGCCAGCAGTGAAGCTCCGGGGGACCAAGAGACCCAGTACTTC
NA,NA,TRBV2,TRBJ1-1,CAISEGGATEAFF,TGTGCCATCAGTGAAGGAGGGGCCACTGAAGCTTTCTTT
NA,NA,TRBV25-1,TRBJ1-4,CASANRVEKLFF,TGTGCCAGCGCTAACAGGGTTGAAAAACTGTTTTTT
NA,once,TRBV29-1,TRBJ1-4,CSVAVGGFNEKLFF,TGCAGCGTCGCCGTGGGGGGCTTTAATGAAAAACTGTTTTTT